A single sample is the source of the 32 T cell receptor beta chains below, sequenced in a study of metastatic and nonmetastatic thyroid tumors. TCRdb re-called clones via MiXCR from the PCR reads. The table lists some 31,000 clones, over 15% of them singletons. No treatment had been given to any patient before thyroid surgery. The specimen sequenced was blood. The source is a female donor with papillary thyroid cancer or a benign thyroid nodule (not recorded which). Some clones in this sample may be carry-over from other donors' samples.

This clone was counted at least ten times. The gene calls are TRBV9 and TRBJ2-2; unclear D gene. This CDR3 has 15 amino acids. Trimming removed 0 bases from V and 1 base from J, with 7 bases in between. From germline, CDR1 is SGDLS and CDR2 YYNGEE. The CDR3 region has the DNA TGTGCCAGCAGCGTAGGCAGGCTGAACACCGGGGAGCTGTTTTTT. Protein product: CASSVGRLNTGELFF.

The table lists this clone with a count of one. The J gene is TRBJ2-2, the V gene TRBV11-1; D tentatively fits TRBD1 or TRBD2 (6 bases each). Deletions cut 5 bases from V and 3 bases from J, with 16 bases between. Germline CDR1 reads SGHAT; CDR2 reads FQDESV (reference sequence). The CDR3 extends over 16 amino acids. The CDR3 nucleotides are TGTGCCAGCAGCACCCCGGGGGCGCATGACACCGGGGAGCTGTTTTTT. It is translated as CASSTPGAHDTGELFF.

This clone was observed at least ten times. The V and J genes are TRBV5-5 and TRBJ2-5; D may be TRBD2 (5 bases). Per germline, CDR1 SGHKS and CDR2 YYEKEE (reference sequence). The germline V and J ends were trimmed by 2 bases and 4 bases, with 9 bases remaining between them. This CDR3 has 13 amino acids. The CDR3 is CASSLTGSETQYF. The CDR3 DNA follows: TGTGCCAGCAGCTTAACGGGATCAGAGACCCAGTACTTC.

The chain links TRBV5-4 to TRBJ2-7, with 7 bases that match TRBD2. Germline V gives CDR1 SGHNT, CDR2 YYREEE (reference sequence). The V and J ends lost 0 bases and 3 bases, in that order; junction bases with no gene match: 6. The CDR3 is made up of 15 amino acids. The chain's CDR3 is CASSLGSGPVYEQYF. CDR3 in DNA: TGTGCCAGCAGCTTGGGTAGCGGGCCTGTCTACGAGCAGTACTTC.

This chain links TRBV6-2 or TRBV6-3 with TRBJ1-1; D is unclear. The length of the CDR3 is 14 residues. Trimming took off 0 bases at V and 1 base at J, with 6 bases between the two ends. CDR1 and CDR2 (germline): MNHEY, SVGEGT. In DNA, the CDR3 is TGTGCCAGCAGTTACTCGCAAGAGAACACTGAAGCTTTCTTT. Encoded protein: CASSYSQENTEAFF.

A word on this clone: The junction and the germline gene differ at one end; a read error may be behind it. The chain couples TRBV12-3 or TRBV12-4 to TRBJ1-1; 11 bases map to TRBD1. The CDR3 is 16 amino acids. The CDR3 protein is CATSPGQGARLTEAFF. Here the CDR3 DNA reads TGTGCCACCAGTCCCGGACAGGGGGCGCGTTTAACTGAAGCTTTCTTT.

The chain is built from TRBV27 and TRBJ1-1; perhaps TRBD1 as D (6 bases). V lost 6 bases to trimming and J lost 2 bases, with 13 bases between them. CDR3 size: 14 residues. The germline V gene encodes CDR1 MNHEY and CDR2 SMNVEV (reference sequence). CDR3 in DNA: TGTGCCAGCAGGTTCAGGGGCTACAACACTGAAGCTTTCTTT. This sequence encodes CASRFRGYNTEAFF.

This clone has at least ten counts. A read error may be the cause here, since a much bigger clone is one base away. This rearrangement joins TRBV2 to TRBJ1-6; no clear D. Trimming shortened V by 7 bases and J by 10 bases, and 14 bases separated the two germline ends. The length of the CDR3 is 13 residues. CDR1 is SNHLY and CDR2 is FYNNEI in the germline V gene. The CDR3 DNA is TGTGCCAGCAAAGGAGATGAGGAGTCACCCCTCCACTTT. Protein sequence: CASKGDEESPLHF.

There are many counts of this clone. The chain is built from TRBV19 and TRBJ2-3; 9 bases are a match to TRBD1. The germline CDR1 and CDR2 sequences are LNHDA and SQIVND (reference sequence). J was trimmed by 4 bases and V by 3 bases; bases with no gene match: 5. The CDR3 totals 15 residues. The CDR3 reads CASSIPGQGSDTQYF. CDR3 in DNA: TGTGCCAGTAGTATTCCGGGACAGGGCTCAGATACGCAGTATTTT.

This chain uses TRBV4-1 with TRBJ2-7, with 10 bases lining up with TRBD1. The CDR3 contains 15 residues. J lost 3 bases, V lost 1 base, and 3 bases had no gene match. CDR1 and CDR2 (germline): MGHRA, YSYEKL. CDR3 protein: CASSQGDRGYYEQYF. CDR3 DNA: TGCGCCAGCAGCCAAGGGGACAGGGGATACTACGAGCAGTACTTC.

This clone was recorded at least ten times. This chain connects TRBV12-3 or TRBV12-4 to TRBJ2-2; no clear D. Trimming took 3 bases from V and 7 from J, leaving 12 bases between them. The CDR3 is made up of 14 amino acids. As DNA, the CDR3 is TGTGCCAGCAGTTTTAGTCCGCTTTTCGGGGAGCTGTTTTTT. It translates to CASSFSPLFGELFF.

This clone was counted only a few times. The J gene is TRBJ2-2, the V gene TRBV12-3 or TRBV12-4, with TRBD1 as a possible D gene (5 bases). V shed 7 bases and J shed 4 bases, with 16 bases lying between them. The CDR3 runs 15 residues. CDR3 bases: TGTGCCAGCAACCACAGGATACAGATCACCGGGGAGCTGTTTTTT. It is translated as CASNHRIQITGELFF.

This clone appeared many times. The rearrangement links TRBV20-1 to TRBJ1-2; D gene uncertain. CDR3 length: 14 amino acids. Germline V lookup: CDR1 DFQATT, CDR2 SNEGSKA (reference sequence). Trimming took off 0 bases at V and 4 bases at J, with 12 bases between the two ends. CDR3 in DNA: TGCAGTGCTAGAGATCTGAGGGCTGGCTATGGCTACACCTTC. It encodes CSARDLRAGYGYTF.

This clone has a handful of counts. One base away lies a much larger clone, so this may be a sequencing read error. The rearrangement links TRBV12-3 or TRBV12-4 to TRBJ2-1, with 9 bases identical to TRBD2. CDR3 length: 16 residues. Trimming removed 8 bases from V and 12 bases from J; junction bases left unmatched: 20. The DNA for the CDR3 is TGTGCCAGCGGGGAAACCAGTAGCGGGAGAGGCTATGGGCAGTTCTTC. As protein: CASGETSSGRGYGQFF.

This clone came up many times. The chain couples TRBV11-1 to TRBJ2-7, with D uncertain. The germline V gene has CDR1 SGHAT and CDR2 FQDESV (reference sequence). V dropped 5 bases and J dropped 4 bases, with 9 bases sitting between them. The CDR3 runs 12 residues. This CDR3 reads CASSPTAYEQYF. CDR3 nucleotides: TGTGCCAGCAGCCCAACGGCGTACGAGCAGTACTTC.

The V call is TRBV20-1, the J call TRBJ2-5; TRBD2 aligns across 13 bases. The CDR3 has 18 residues. Germline V gene data show CDR1 as DFQATT and CDR2 as SNEGSKA (reference sequence). The V segment lost 1 base and the J segment 2 bases; nucleotides outside the gene matches: 10. The CDR3 sequence is CSARGEILAGGPQETQYF. Here the CDR3 DNA reads TGCAGTGCTAGAGGGGAGATACTAGCGGGAGGGCCACAAGAGACCCAGTACTTC.

This clone has only one observation. The chain combines TRBV20-1 with TRBJ2-5; TRBD2 agrees at 9 bases. V lost 1 base and J lost 5; bases outside the gene matches: 20. This CDR3 is 19 amino acids long. Per the germline V gene, CDR1 is DFQATT and CDR2 is SNEGSKA (reference sequence). The CDR3 protein is CSARGSLGGAGGPSETQYF. For the CDR3, the DNA is TGCAGTGCTAGAGGATCTCTAGGGGGAGCGGGAGGACCCTCGGAGACCCAGTACTTC.

In this sample, this clone is medium-sized. The rearrangement links TRBV11-2 to TRBJ2-7; 9 bases match TRBD2. The CDR3 contains 16 residues. CDR1 is SGHAT and CDR2 is FQNNGV in the germline V gene. Trimming cost V 4 bases and J 0 bases; bases outside gene matches: 7. The DNA for the CDR3 is TGTGCCAGCAGCTCTAGATCGACTAGCGGCTCCTACGAGCAGTACTTC. Protein sequence: CASSSRSTSGSYEQYF.

This clone was counted ten times or more. The chain uses TRBV29-1 and TRBJ1-1; a possible D gene is TRBD1 (6 bases). The germline gives CDR1 SQVTM, CDR2 ANQGSEA. The CDR3 is 13 amino acids. V lost 6 bases to trimming and J lost 4 bases, with 15 bases between them. CDR3 coding DNA: TGCAGCGTAGATACCGGGGGGGCCACTGAAGCTTTCTTT. Amino acids: CSVDTGGATEAFF.

This clone was observed a handful of times. The V call is TRBV2, the J call TRBJ2-3; D ambiguous. The CDR3 runs 15 residues. Germline CDR1 reads SNHLY; CDR2 reads FYNNEI. V was trimmed by 10 bases and J by 2 bases, leaving 19 bases between them. CDR3 nucleotides: TGTGCCATTAGGAAACACAGTCTTTACACAGATACGCAGTATTTT. Translation gives CAIRKHSLYTDTQYF.

In this sample, this clone turned up a few times. The rearrangement uses TRBV20-1 and TRBJ2-2; 10 bases fit TRBD2. This CDR3 is 14 amino acids long. Trimming cost V 2 bases and J 3 bases; bases outside gene matches: 0. The germline CDR1 and CDR2 sequences are DFQATT and SNEGSKA (reference sequence). The CDR3 protein is CSARLAGDTGELFF. Here the CDR3 DNA reads TGCAGTGCTAGACTAGCGGGAGACACCGGGGAGCTGTTTTTT.

This clone was detected many times. The chain couples TRBV11-3 to TRBJ2-1, with 9 bases aligning to TRBD1. Unmatched junction bases numbered 9, after V lost 8 bases and J lost 7 bases. The CDR3 extends over 14 amino acids. Germline assignment: CDR1 SGHNT and CDR2 YENEEA. The chain's CDR3 is CASLGQGRWNEQFF. The CDR3 DNA reads TGTGCCAGCCTTGGACAGGGGCGTTGGAATGAGCAGTTCTTC.

This clone turned up a few times. Being one base from a much bigger clone, this may be a read error. The J gene is TRBJ1-4, the V gene TRBV6-1, with a weak D call TRBD1 (5 bases). Between the trimmed V and J ends, which lost 7 bases and 14 bases, there was a span of 26 bases. The CDR3 loop spans 15 amino acids. Germline CDR1 MNHNS, CDR2 SASEGT. CDR3 DNA: TGTGCCAGCATCCCCCCGGGGGTTAACAAGGGAAAGCTGTTTTTT. This translates into CASIPPGVNKGKLFF.

There are a few counts of this clone. V gene TRBV30 combines with J gene TRBJ1-2, with 9 bases lining up with TRBD1. J gave up 4 bases and V 7 bases, and 7 bases lay outside the gene matches. Germline CDR1 is GTSNPN and CDR2 is SVGIG (reference sequence). The CDR3 is 13 amino acids. Here the CDR3 DNA reads TGTGCCTTGGGACAGGGTGGGGGCTATGGCTACACCTTC. Amino acid sequence: CALGQGGGYGYTF.

This clone was counted at least ten times. The gene calls are TRBV20-1 and TRBJ2-7; 9 nucleotides align to TRBD1. The CDR3 has 14 residues. Germline trimming cut 3 bases from V and 3 bases from J; bases unmatched to any gene: 6. In germline, CDR1 is DFQATT, CDR2 SNEGSKA (reference sequence). CDR3 DNA sequence: TGCAGTGCTAGTGGGACAGGGAGGTTCTACGAGCAGTACTTC. It yields the protein CSASGTGRFYEQYF.

This clone is labeled medium-sized. The CDR3 loop is CASSPGRGNEQFF. CDR3 in DNA: TGTGCCAGCAGCCCAGGGAGGGGCAATGAGCAGTTCTTC. V is TRBV11-3 and J is TRBJ2-1; 7 nucleotides match TRBD2. The length of the CDR3 is 13 residues. Germline V CDR1 and CDR2: SGHNT, YENEEA. J was trimmed by 6 bases and V by 5 bases; bases with no gene match: 4.

In this sample, this clone turned up many times. Because the CDR3's place on the DNA is in doubt, the DNA is left out and the CDR3 is given as listed by TCRdb. The chain uses TRBV10-2 and TRBJ2-1; the table's D call of TRBD2 was not tested on the DNA. The germline CDR1 and CDR2 sequences are WSHSY and SAAADI. The CDR3 sequence runs 15 residues, both termini included. The CDR3 here is CASILGLGRDNEQFF.

This clone has more than one count but fewer than ten. A much more abundant neighbour one base away suggests this may be a read error. Other DNA variants within this sample encode the same CDR3. The chain couples TRBV5-4 to TRBJ2-1; a weak D match, TRBD1 (5 bases). V was pared by 1 base and J by 6 bases, with 8 bases between. The CDR3 runs to 13 residues. Germline V gene data show CDR1 as SGHNT and CDR2 as YYREEE (reference sequence). The CDR3 spells CASSLTGLNEQFF. DNA for the CDR3: TGTGCCAGCAGCTTGACAGGTCTCAATGAGCAGTTCTTC.

This clone was observed at least ten times. The V call is TRBV14, the J call TRBJ1-1, with D possibly matching TRBD1 (5 bases). The CDR3 loop spans 16 amino acids. Germline V gene lookup returns CDR1 SGHDN and CDR2 FVKESK. Trimming left V 2 bases short and J 6 bases short, with 19 bases between. CDR3 amino acids: CASSQLTGRFIAEAFF. For the CDR3, the DNA is TGTGCCAGCAGCCAATTAACAGGTCGCTTCATCGCTGAAGCTTTCTTT.

The rearrangement uses TRBV5-1 and TRBJ2-7; 12 bases align to TRBD2. The CDR3 sequence is 18 residues long. V shed 2 bases and J 7 bases; nucleotides not matched to a gene: 16. The germline gives CDR1 SGHRS, CDR2 YFSETQ. Here the CDR3 DNA reads TGCGCCAGCAGCTTAGGACTAGCGGGATCCCCGGGTTGGGCGGAGCAGTACTTC. It yields the protein CASSLGLAGSPGWAEQYF.

To note about this clone: Sequence at one end of the junction differs from germline and may be a read error. The rearrangement links TRBV9 to TRBJ2-5; 12 bases line up with TRBD2. Germline CDR1 and CDR2: SGDLS and YYNGEE. This CDR3 has 19 amino acids. The CDR3 region has the DNA TGTGCCAGCAGCGTAGGGCTAGCGGGAGGGCGCTTTCAGGTAGAGATCCAGTACTTC. Protein product: CASSVGLAGGRFQVEIQYF.

In its sample, this clone was seen many times. The chain couples TRBV30 to TRBJ2-2; no clear D gene. The CDR3 contains 13 residues. Between the trimmed V and J ends, which lost 2 bases and 5 bases, there was a span of 9 bases. CDR1 is GTSNPN, CDR2 SVGIG, per germline (reference sequence). Written as DNA, the CDR3 is TGTGCCTGGAGTACGACCGAGACCGGGGAGCTGTTTTTT. This encodes CAWSTTETGELFF. The full variable domain, rest sourced from reference TRBV30 and TRBJ2-2, is SQTIHQWPATLVQPVGSPLSLECTVEGTSNPNLYWYRQAAGRGLQLLFYSVGIGQISSEVPQNLSASRPQDRQFILSSKKLLLSDSGFYLCAWSTTETGELFFGEGSRLTVL.